These T cell receptor beta chains were read from a single sample in a study of T cell responses to AZD1222 COVID-19 vaccine. Method: immunoSEQ multiplex PCR; TCRdb's copy keeps in-frame clones and lacks some. The table includes fewer than 150,000 clones, less than 90% detected once. The sample in question was peripheral blood, obtained on day 0 of AZD1222 vaccination. These receptors were collected from an adult in good health. Each CDR3 is given with its conserved first and last residue. D genes are given only for firm matches. Where a row states a size, it is once, few, many or the class of an expanded clone; other rows omit it.

>TRBJ2-7|14|TRBV6-5|-|-
CASSPGPGDYEQYF
TGTGCCAGCAGTCCCGGGCCAGGAGACTACGAGCAGTACTTC
>TRBJ2-1|14|TRBV5-1|-|-
CASSLSALYNEQFF
TGCGCCAGCAGCTTGTCGGCACTTTACAATGAGCAGTTCTTC
>TRBJ2-7|15|TRBV6-5|-|-
CASSYSIPGRLEQYF
TGTGCCAGCAGTTACTCGATTCCAGGCCGCTTGGAGCAGTACTTC
>TRBJ2-7|15|TRBV6-2/TRBV6-3|-|-
CASSYGSGGAYEQYF
TGTGCCAGCAGTTACGGTTCTGGGGGCGCCTACGAGCAGTACTTC
>TRBJ1-6|14|TRBV5-1|-|TRBD1
CASTSGQGNSPLHF
TGCGCCAGCACCTCGGGACAGGGAAATTCACCCCTCCACTTT
>TRBJ2-4|14|TRBV5-1|-|-
CASRAWGDGNIQYF
TGCGCCAGCAGGGCATGGGGGGATGGGAACATTCAGTACTTC
>TRBJ2-7|12|TRBV10-3|-|-
CAISGFSYEQYF
TGTGCCATCAGCGGGTTCTCCTACGAGCAGTACTTC
>TRBJ2-5|17|TRBV5-1|-|TRBD2
CASSLGLAGGPGETQYF
TGCGCCAGCAGCTTGGGACTAGCGGGAGGGCCAGGGGAGACCCAGTACTTC
>TRBJ2-7|16|TRBV27|few|-
CASSFSSGDNLYEQYF
TGTGCCAGCAGTTTTTCCTCGGGGGATAACCTCTACGAGCAGTACTTC
>TRBJ2-7|18|TRBV10-3|once|-
CAISESLARAPATDEQYF
TGTGCCATCAGTGAGTCATTGGCTCGGGCCCCGGCAACGGACGAGCAGTACTTC
>TRBJ2-5|15|TRBV24-1|-|TRBD1
CATSRATGRKETQYF
TGTGCCACCAGCAGAGCGACAGGGCGGAAAGAGACCCAGTACTTC
>TRBJ2-1|16|TRBV4-3|-|-
CASSQDTSRLYNEQFF
TGCGCCAGCAGCCAAGATACATCCAGGCTATACAATGAGCAGTTCTTC
>TRBJ2-3|15|TRBV7-9|-|TRBD2
CASSLGLAGADTQYF
TGTGCCAGCAGCTTGGGACTAGCGGGAGCCGATACGCAGTATTTT
>TRBJ2-5|16|TRBV6-1|-|-
CASSEPSRVRQETQYF
TGTGCCAGCAGTGAACCCTCCCGGGTCCGCCAAGAGACCCAGTACTTC
>TRBJ1-2|13|TRBV27|-|-
CASRRPNNYGYTF
TGTGCCAGCAGAAGACCGAATAACTATGGCTACACCTTC
>TRBJ1-2|15|TRBV27|-|TRBD1
CASSPQGTGNYGYTF
TGTGCCAGCAGTCCCCAGGGGACAGGGAACTATGGCTACACCTTC
>TRBJ2-1|15|TRBV7-9|-|TRBD1
CASRLRTGDTNEQFF
TGTGCCAGCAGGCTCCGGACAGGGGACACGAATGAGCAGTTCTTC
>TRBJ1-2|16|TRBV7-2|-|-
CASSLAPAVTSDGYTF
TGTGCCAGCAGCTTAGCGCCCGCAGTGACATCCGATGGCTACACCTTC
>TRBJ2-7|11|TRBV3-1/TRBV3-2|few|-
CASSLSYEQYF
TGTGCCAGCAGCCTGTCCTACGAGCAGTACTTC
>TRBJ2-7|10|TRBV5-7|-|-
CASSYGRWYF
TGTGCCAGCAGCTACGGCCGATGGTACTTC
>TRBJ2-1|14|TRBV15|-|TRBD1
CATTPGTEYNEQFF
TGTGCCACCACTCCCGGGACAGAGTACAATGAGCAGTTCTTC
>TRBJ2-5|16|TRBV19|-|-
CASSIRGDGYQETQYF
TGTGCCAGTAGTATAAGGGGGGACGGATACCAAGAGACCCAGTACTTC
>TRBJ1-2|15|TRBV7-6|-|TRBD1
CASSVGTGGVYGYTF
TGTGCCAGCAGCGTTGGGACAGGGGGCGTCTATGGCTACACCTTC
>TRBJ2-5|14|TRBV7-2|-|-
CASSYTGIQETQYF
TGTGCCAGCAGTTACACCGGGATCCAAGAGACCCAGTACTTC
>TRBJ1-2|13|TRBV30|-|-
CAWDMGGSYGYTF
TGTGCCTGGGACATGGGGGGCTCCTATGGCTACACCTTC
>TRBJ2-3|15|TRBV5-4|-|-
CASSGDGQNTDTQYF
TGTGCCAGCAGCGGGGACGGCCAGAACACAGATACGCAGTATTTT
>TRBJ1-3|15|TRBV10-3|-|-
CAISDLRFSGNTIYF
TGTGCCATCAGTGATTTAAGGTTCTCTGGAAACACCATATATTTT
>TRBJ1-5|15|TRBV4-2|-|-
CASSQEVGAGQPQHF
TGTGCCAGCAGCCAAGAGGTGGGGGCTGGTCAGCCCCAGCATTTT
>TRBJ1-6|16|TRBV4-1|once|-
CASSQVRSLHNSPLHF
TGCGCCAGCAGCCAAGTTCGGAGCTTACATAATTCACCCCTCCACTTT
>TRBJ2-7|11|TRBV3-1/TRBV3-2|few|-
CASSQSYEQYF
TGTGCCAGCAGCCAATCCTACGAGCAGTACTTC
>TRBJ2-7|12|TRBV24-1|-|-
CATSDRRDEQYF
TGTGCCACCAGTGATCGCAGGGACGAGCAGTACTTC
>TRBJ2-7|15|TRBV27|-|TRBD1
CASSLIGTDSYEQYF
TGTGCCAGCAGTTTGATTGGGACAGACTCCTACGAGCAGTACTTC
>TRBJ1-1|14|TRBV27|-|-
CASSMEGPNTEAFF
TGTGCCAGCAGTATGGAAGGGCCAAACACTGAAGCTTTCTTT
>TRBJ1-3|14|TRBV11-3|-|-
CASSLDRVGNTIYF
TGTGCCAGCAGCTTAGACAGGGTCGGAAACACCATATATTTT
>TRBJ1-1|13|TRBV7-3|-|-
CASSSDRNTEAFF
TGTGCCAGCAGTTCTGACAGGAACACTGAAGCTTTCTTT
>TRBJ2-7|13|TRBV15|-|-
CATSRDRGYEQYF
TGTGCCACCAGCAGAGATCGGGGATACGAGCAGTACTTC
>TRBJ2-1|12|TRBV5-1|-|-
CASSLSYNEQFF
TGCGCCAGCAGCCTATCGTACAATGAGCAGTTCTTC
>TRBJ1-1|16|TRBV11-3|-|-
CASSLGRHRPDTEAFF
TGTGCCAGCAGCTTAGGACGACATCGACCAGACACTGAAGCTTTCTTT
>TRBJ2-1|16|TRBV11-2|-|TRBD2
CASSLVGWEGRNEQFF
TGTGCCAGCAGCTTAGTCGGCTGGGAGGGCCGCAATGAGCAGTTCTTC
>TRBJ2-3|16|TRBV29-1|many|TRBD2
CSVDPGLAGGLYTQYF
TGCAGCGTTGACCCGGGACTAGCGGGGGGGCTATATACGCAGTATTTT
>TRBJ2-7|13|TRBV30|few|-
CAWSPGFNYEQYF
TGTGCCTGGAGTCCAGGGTTCAACTACGAGCAGTACTTC
>TRBJ2-5|15|TRBV5-4|-|TRBD1
CASTNRVRGRETQYF
TGTGCCAGCACCAACCGGGTTAGGGGGCGGGAGACCCAGTACTTC
>TRBJ1-2|15|TRBV7-9|-|TRBD1
CASSLRYDRGYGYTF
TGTGCCAGCAGCTTGCGATACGACAGGGGCTATGGCTACACCTTC
>TRBJ2-3|11|TRBV30|once|-
CAGGGGDTQYF
TGTGCTGGGGGCGGGGGAGATACGCAGTATTTT
>TRBJ2-7|10|TRBV28|-|-
CASRRGEQYF
TGTGCCAGCAGGAGGGGAGAGCAGTACTTC
>TRBJ1-2|11|TRBV30|-|-
CAWRGGGGYTF
TGTGCCTGGAGGGGAGGGGGAGGCTACACCTTC